This T cell receptor beta chain was sequenced during a study of cytomegalovirus exposure and HLA in healthy donors. Primers: 60 Vbeta forward and 13 Jbeta reverse. The repertoire was sequenced with immunoSEQ multiplex PCR; TCRdb's copy has only in-frame clones and lacks some. The profile shows 55,000 to 70,000 clones, around 82% of them singletons. Regarding the study as a whole: In an earlier analysis, most TCR beta V segments were productive about 87% or about 30% of the time. Researchers catalogued 160 or so TCR beta chains as cytomegalovirus-associated. Versus the approximately 670-donor mean, an Asian-associated ancestry cluster reportedly showed fewer N-insertions in a later analysis. In vitro confirmation showed three CMV-associated chains to be CMV antigen specific.

About this clone: What it binds is not known.

The receptor was isolated from a male donor in good health and CMV-seronegative. What was sequenced was PBMCs.

DNA for the CDR3: TGTGCCAGTAGTATGGAGGGGTCAAAACTGTTTTTT. Its translation: CASSMEGSKLFF. The chain carries TRBV19 and TRBJ1-4; weak D call: TRBD1 (5 bases). Germline V lookup: CDR1 LNHDA, CDR2 SQIVND (reference sequence). The CDR3 has 12 amino acids. V was pared by 3 bases and J by 10 bases, with 9 bases between.